Sequencing of this T cell receptor beta chain was carried out in a study of T cell responses to AZD1222 COVID-19 vaccine (dated by TCRdb to about 2021). For the study in its entirety: Because spike-specific TCR depth and breadth did not differ between the two schedules, AZD1222 recipients who got a second dose at roughly 4 weeks were pooled with those who got a second dose at roughly 12 weeks. A total of 233 trial participants underwent TCR sequencing, of whom around 200 received two doses of AZD1222 and roughly 25 received two doses of the MenACWY control vaccine. Enrollment into the trials was organized by age into subgroups of 18-55, 56-69 and 70-plus years, and those subgroups contained about 160, 30 and 59 TCR-sequenced participants, respectively.

Explained via the paper, the time point label denotes: baseline before first vaccination. Samples from vaccinated people were obtained from the UK trials COV001 and COV002, which included a single-blind randomized controlled phase 2/3 trial of AZD1222 (ChAdOx1 nCoV-19) in healthy adults. For TCRbeta chain sequencing, PBMC samples from trial participants were taken at day 0 and at day 28 after the second dose. On this clone: Which antigen it targets is not known. No per-base quality is available; no much larger clone lies one base away.

The CDR3 regions of human TCRbeta chains were analyzed by immunosequencing. As for the original processing: TCRs in the repertoires were matched against a reference library of SARS-CoV-2-specific TCRs that had been generated with the MIRA antigen-specificity platform. Breadth was defined as the fraction of unique TCRs that were SARS-CoV-2-associated, and depth was defined as the fraction of total T cells that were SARS-CoV-2-associated. Using the MIRA data, each spike-specific TCR was assigned both to the spike region to which the TCR was reactive and to a CD4 or CD8 class. Log10-transformed breadth and depth values were compared by one-way ANOVA with Sidak's multiple comparisons tests. TCRdb took over this immuneACCESS table, retaining in-frame rearrangements with V and J assigned. Such tables are incomplete; in checked studies, under half of the missing clones stem from an unresolved V gene, and the remainder is unexplained. That table supplies the V and J calls and clone size; D and trimming were determined from the DNA. For this sample there are around 130,000 clones; 94% appear just once. Around 7% of the sample is held by the ten biggest clonotypes.

Points the paper makes about the study in general: Epitopes outside the regions mutated in the B.1.351 and B.1.1.7 variants were reportedly recognized by nearly half of the unique spike-specific TCRs. Conclusions about previously exposed vaccinees were limited because only a handful of AZD1222 recipients were SARS-CoV-2 seropositive at baseline. The 56-69-year group was small, and its depth increase did not reach significance, likely because of low power. Because no samples from the day 14 peak response were available, repertoires could be characterized only after the peak T cell response. Participants were mostly white British and included more females than males, and it was suggested by the authors that clonal diversity may have been underestimated. Spike-specific TCR breadth and depth rose significantly after two AZD1222 doses compared with day 0 and with MenACWY recipients. The whole spike protein was spanned by vaccine-associated CD4 TCRs, and dominant responses were seen in regions 160-218 and 743-854.

This TCR derives from an adult in good health. Here the sequenced sample was peripheral blood, taken on day 0 of AZD1222 vaccination.

The nucleotide sequence is TGTGCCAGCAGCCCAAACTCTGGGGCCAACGTCCTGACTTTC. Its amino acids are CASSPNSGANVLTF. Recombination connected TRBV6-5 to TRBJ2-6; the D gene cannot be named for sure. The junction shows trimming of 6 bases on V and 0 bases on J, plus 6 bases between the germline ends. Taken from the germline V gene, the CDR1 and CDR2 loops are MNHEY and SVGAGI. The CDR3 covers 14 residues, taking in both the cysteine and the phenylalanine. The DNA shown is the 42-base CDR3, in frame from base 1.